What follows are 22 T cell receptor beta chains derived from one specimen sequenced in a study of cytomegalovirus exposure and HLA in healthy donors. The study ran its PCR with 60 Vbeta and 13 Jbeta primers. Clones were sequenced by immunoSEQ multiplex PCR, and TCRdb holds only the in-frame ones, with some missing. The repertoire holds around 130,000 clones, with 60% to 75% as singletons. Source material: PBMCs. These receptors all come from a woman between 50 and 59 years old in good health and CMV-seropositive.

This chain joins TRBV5-4 and TRBJ2-7; D call uncertain. Trimming shortened V by 4 bases and J by 3 bases, and 14 bases separated the two germline ends. This CDR3 has 14 amino acids. Germline CDR1 and CDR2: SGHNT and YYREEE (reference sequence). CDR3 nucleotides: TGTGCCAGCAGCAAACCCGACGGAGACTACGAGCAGTACTTC. Translating it yields CASSKPDGDYEQYF.

This clone was seen only a few times. The chain carries TRBV6-5 and TRBJ2-1, with 8 nucleotides matching TRBD1. The germline V gene has CDR1 MNHEY and CDR2 SVGAGI. The CDR3 length is 16 residues. V was clipped by 4 bases and J by 9 bases; unmatched bases: 14. The CDR3 DNA sequence: TGTGCCAGCAGTTTCGAAACAGGGGGGTCTTTGCCTGAGCAGTTCTTC. This encodes CASSFETGGSLPEQFF.

This clone came up a few times. The chain combines TRBV21-1 with TRBJ2-3; TRBD2 reflects the table's D call only, with no check against the DNA. TRBV21-1 is noted as a pseudogene. This CDR3 comprises 15 residues. CDR3 amino acids: CASTAVFRGTDTQYF. CDR3 sequence (DNA): TGTGCCAGCACGGCGGTCTTTCGGGGCACAGATACGCAGTATTTT.

This chain joins TRBV7-2 and TRBJ2-7, with TRBD2 as a possible D gene (6 bases). Trimming took off 5 bases at V and 2 bases at J, with 19 bases between the two ends. Germline V gives CDR1 SGHTA, CDR2 FQGNSA. CDR3 length: 16 residues. CDR3 nucleotides: TGTGCCAGCAGCCCATGGAGGGGCAGGGATACCTACGAGCAGTACTTC. Its protein product is CASSPWRGRDTYEQYF.

CDR3 in amino acids: CASSLVGTGGMNTEAFF. DNA for the CDR3: TGTGCCAGCAGCTTAGTCGGTACTGGCGGGATGAACACTGAAGCTTTCTTT. J is TRBJ1-1 and V is TRBV7-2; no definite D call. The germline V gene has CDR1 SGHTA and CDR2 FQGNSA. The CDR3 has 17 amino acids. The germline V and J ends were trimmed by 1 base and 0 bases, with 15 bases remaining between them.

The chain joins TRBV14 to TRBJ2-2, with D hard to call. The CDR3 spans 15 residues. The V and J ends lost 4 bases and 0 bases respectively, with 9 bases between them. Germline lookup yields CDR1 SGHDN and CDR2 FVKESK. CDR3 nucleotides: TGTGCCAGCAGCCGAACAACCGCGAACACCGGGGAGCTGTTTTTT. As protein: CASSRTTANTGELFF.

This rearrangement joins TRBV11-2 to TRBJ2-5; the D gene is possibly TRBD1 (6 bases). The CDR3 length is 16 residues. Looked up from germline, CDR1 is SGHAT and CDR2 is FQNNGV. Trimming took off 4 bases at V and 5 bases at J, with 20 bases between the two ends. CDR3 region: CASSSRDTGLFETQYF. The CDR3 DNA is TGTGCCAGCAGCTCTCGGGATACAGGGTTGTTCGAGACCCAGTACTTC.

The chain is built from TRBV5-1 and TRBJ2-5; 8 bases agree with TRBD2. The CDR3 runs 15 residues. Germline V gene data show CDR1 as SGHRS and CDR2 as YFSETQ. V gave up 5 bases and J gave up 4 bases; unmatched junction bases: 10. The CDR3 reads CASRGLSGGGETQYF. The CDR3 DNA reads TGCGCCAGCAGAGGGTTAAGCGGGGGAGGAGAGACCCAGTACTTC.

CDR3 DNA: TGTGCCAGCAGCCAAGGACTGGGCAATGAGCAGTTCTTC. This encodes CASSQGLGNEQFF. The V and J genes are TRBV14 and TRBJ2-1; D not certain. Trimming stripped 1 base from V and 6 bases from J, with 7 bases between. Per the germline V gene, CDR1 is SGHDN and CDR2 is FVKESK. This CDR3 spans 13 amino acids.

The chain uses TRBV7-2 and TRBJ2-3; 10 nucleotides align to TRBD2. Trimming at V came to 1 base and at J to 7 bases, leaving 8 bases not matched to a gene. This CDR3 spans 16 amino acids. Germline V CDR1 and CDR2: SGHTA, FQGNSA. The CDR3 DNA reads as TGTGCCAGCAGCTTAGAGGCTAGCGGGGGCCATAATACGCAGTATTTT. Translated: CASSLEASGGHNTQYF.

This clone has just one count. V usage is TRBV4-2 and J usage is TRBJ1-3, with TRBD1 as a possible D gene (5 bases). The CDR3 is 18 amino acids. Germline V gives CDR1 LGHNA, CDR2 YNFKEQ. V gave up 4 bases and J gave up 0 bases, with 19 bases separating them. CDR3 amino acids: CASSPARDHFFSGNTIYF. For the CDR3, the DNA is TGTGCCAGCAGCCCCGCCAGGGATCACTTTTTCTCTGGAAACACCATATATTTT.

The chain links TRBV11-2 to TRBJ1-2; unclear D gene. This CDR3 spans 14 amino acids. Trimming removed 4 bases from V and 7 bases from J, with 16 bases in between. From germline, CDR1 is SGHAT and CDR2 FQNNGV. CDR3 coding DNA: TGTGCCAGCAGCTCCACTGAAAGACGGAGTGGCTACACCTTC. Translation: CASSSTERRSGYTF.

This clone was seen a few times. The chain links TRBV5-8 to TRBJ1-5; D unresolved. CDR1 is SGHTS and CDR2 is YDEGEE in the germline V gene. CDR3 length equals 11 residues. V was shortened by 4 bases and J by 11 bases, with 10 bases between the two germline ends. CDR3 region: CASSNEMTQHF. Here the CDR3 DNA reads TGTGCCAGCAGCAACGAGATGACCCAGCATTTT.

The sample holds a few counts of this clone. The rearrangement uses TRBV5-4 and TRBJ1-2, with TRBD1 identical over 12 bases. Trimming cost V 3 bases and J 8 bases; bases outside gene matches: 8. This CDR3 contains 15 residues. Germline V gene data show CDR1 as SGHNT and CDR2 as YYREEE (reference sequence). The CDR3 loop reads CASSYAGQGAEGYTF. The CDR3 DNA is TGTGCCAGCAGCTACGCGGGACAGGGGGCTGAGGGCTACACCTTC.

The chain combines TRBV7-9 with TRBJ2-3, with TRBD2 matching over 11 bases. Germline CDR1 and CDR2: SEHNR and FQNEAQ (reference sequence). The CDR3 loop spans 18 amino acids. The V segment lost 1 base and the J segment 2 bases; nucleotides outside the gene matches: 8. The chain's CDR3 is CASSLDLAGGYSTDTQYF. CDR3 DNA sequence: TGTGCCAGCAGCTTAGATCTAGCGGGGGGATACTCCACAGATACGCAGTATTTT.

The chain uses TRBV2 and TRBJ2-5, with a possible D match to TRBD1 (6 bases). CDR1 and CDR2 (germline): SNHLY, FYNNEI. The length of the CDR3 is 14 residues. V was pared by 6 bases and J by 5 bases, with 16 bases between. The CDR3: CASSRDNAVETQYF. The CDR3 DNA reads TGTGCCAGCAGCCGGGACAACGCAGTGGAGACCCAGTACTTC.

The chain links TRBV10-3 to TRBJ1-4; 7 bases agree with TRBD1. The CDR3 runs to 15 residues. V lost 6 bases, J lost 3 bases, and 7 bases stayed unmatched. Germline V gene lookup returns CDR1 ENHRY and CDR2 SYGVKD. For the CDR3, the DNA is TGTGCCATCAGCAATACACAGGGGTCTAATGAAAAACTGTTTTTT. Translated, it gives CAISNTQGSNEKLFF.

The chain is built from TRBV13 and TRBJ2-7; 11 bases map to TRBD1. The CDR3 extends over 12 amino acids. The V gene end was trimmed by 10 bases and the J gene end by 5 bases; junction bases not matched to a gene: 4. Germline V gives CDR1 PRHDT, CDR2 FYEKMQ (reference sequence). CDR3 region: CATWTGGNEQYF. Here the CDR3 DNA reads TGTGCCACTTGGACAGGGGGCAACGAGCAGTACTTC.

A single count supports this clone. The chain has TRBV7-2 and TRBJ2-1; TRBD2 agrees at 7 bases. Trimming cost V 1 base and J 10 bases; bases outside gene matches: 4. The CDR3 is 13 residues long. From germline, CDR1 is SGHTA and CDR2 FQGNSA. The chain's CDR3 is CASSLELRGEQFF. The CDR3 DNA reads TGTGCCAGCAGCTTAGAGTTGCGGGGGGAGCAGTTCTTC.

J is TRBJ2-1 and V is TRBV7-2, with a weak D call TRBD1 (5 bases). V lost 5 bases to trimming and J lost 6 bases, with 17 bases between them. Germline CDR1 SGHTA, CDR2 FQGNSA. This CDR3 spans 15 amino acids. The CDR3 here is CASSLDTWSANEQFF. In DNA form, the CDR3 reads TGTGCCAGCAGCCTGGACACCTGGTCCGCCAATGAGCAGTTCTTC.

CDR3 in DNA: TGCGCCAGCAGCTTGGGGCCGACAGGGAAAGGGTACGAGCAGTACTTC. Protein sequence: CASSLGPTGKGYEQYF. The V gene is TRBV5-1, the J gene TRBJ2-7; 7 bases fit TRBD1. The CDR3 loop spans 16 amino acids. The V segment lost 0 bases and the J segment 4 bases; nucleotides outside the gene matches: 10. Germline-derived CDR1 and CDR2 are SGHRS and YFSETQ.

This clone was seen a few times. Other nucleotide sequences in the sample specify the same CDR3. The chain carries TRBV6-1 and TRBJ1-1, with D hard to call. The V gene's germline CDR1 is MNHNS and CDR2 SASEGT. V shed 6 bases and J shed 2 bases, with 16 bases lying between them. This CDR3 comprises 15 residues. Written as DNA, the CDR3 is TGTGCCAGCAGCCGAGTGAGGTCCGGTAACACTGAAGCTTTCTTT. This encodes CASSRVRSGNTEAFF.